This passage covers 17 T cell receptor beta chains from one sample sequenced in a study of shared clonotypes between healthy human individuals. TCRdb's table, derived via immunoSEQ multiplex PCR, lists solely in-frame clones and lacks some. The sample lists about 2 million clones; around 96% were seen once. CD45RO-negative, CCR7-selected cells formed the naive CD8 fraction, which excluded terminally differentiated effector memory CD45RA+ cells. Sequencing was done on a sample of naive CD8+ T cells sorted from blood. The receptor set was obtained from a man between 18 and 35 years old in good health.

V and J are TRBV7-9 and TRBJ2-5, with a tentative D call TRBD1 (5 bases). Looked up from germline, CDR1 is SEHNR and CDR2 is FQNEAQ (reference sequence). The V and J ends lost 2 bases and 3 bases respectively, with 13 bases between them. The CDR3 consists of 15 residues. As DNA, the CDR3 is TGTGCCAGCAGCTTATCCGTAAGGGGTGAAGAGACCCAGTACTTC. It encodes CASSLSVRGEETQYF.

The rearrangement joins TRBV10-3 to TRBJ2-1, with 13 bases that match TRBD2. V was pared by 7 bases and J by 8 bases, with 2 bases of the junction left unmatched. CDR1 ENHRY and CDR2 SYGVKD come from the germline V gene. CDR3 length: 13 residues. CDR3 protein: CAINGLAGDEQFF. The CDR3 coding sequence is TGTGCCATCAACGGACTAGCGGGAGATGAGCAGTTCTTC.

The rearrangement joins TRBV6-5 to TRBJ1-1; the D is unclear. The CDR3 totals 14 residues. The V gene lost 4 bases and the J gene lost 3 bases, with 12 bases spanning the gap. The germline gives CDR1 MNHEY, CDR2 SVGAGI. CDR3 sequence (DNA): TGTGCCAGCAGTTGGGGATGGTGGGACACTGAAGCTTTCTTT. Its translation is CASSWGWWDTEAFF.

This clone was detected once. The chain carries TRBV30 and TRBJ2-7, with D possibly matching TRBD2 (6 bases). Germline CDR1 GTSNPN, CDR2 SVGIG (reference sequence). V lost 0 bases, J lost 1 base, and 10 bases lay in between. The CDR3 contains 14 residues. The CDR3 DNA follows: TGTGCCTGGAGTGTACGGGGACTGTCCTACGAGCAGTACTTC. Protein: CAWSVRGLSYEQYF.

V and J are TRBV7-6 and TRBJ2-1; 9 nucleotides match TRBD2. The germline V gene encodes CDR1 SGHVS and CDR2 FNYEAQ. Germline trimming cut 5 bases from V and 3 bases from J; bases unmatched to any gene: 8. The length of the CDR3 is 16 residues. CDR3 protein: CASSPLAGADYNEQFF. The CDR3 coding sequence is TGTGCCAGCAGCCCTTTAGCGGGAGCTGACTACAATGAGCAGTTCTTC.

This rearrangement joins TRBV28 to TRBJ2-1, with TRBD2 identical over 9 bases. This CDR3 is 15 amino acids long. The V gene end was trimmed by 4 bases and the J gene end by 5 bases; junction bases not matched to a gene: 6. Germline loops: CDR1 MDHEN, CDR2 SYDVKM. CDR3 in amino acids: CASSSRLAVNNEQFF. As DNA, the CDR3 is TGTGCCAGCAGTTCTCGACTAGCGGTGAACAATGAGCAGTTCTTC.

The gene calls are TRBV28 and TRBJ2-1, with D perhaps TRBD2 (5 bases). The CDR3 spans 16 residues. V dropped 7 bases and J dropped 7 bases, with 23 bases sitting between them. CDR1 and CDR2 from the germline V gene are MDHEN and SYDVKM. CDR3 residues: CASTQASFSSRNEQFF. The CDR3 nucleotides are TGTGCCAGCACCCAAGCTAGCTTCTCTTCCAGGAATGAGCAGTTCTTC.

V and J are TRBV27 and TRBJ2-7; perhaps TRBD2 as D (6 bases). The germline V gene encodes CDR1 MNHEY and CDR2 SMNVEV (reference sequence). The CDR3 has 16 amino acids. V lost 1 base to trimming and J lost 0 bases, with 13 bases between them. CDR3 sequence reads: CASSLLAVSHSYEQYF. The CDR3 DNA reads TGTGCCAGCAGTTTATTAGCGGTTAGCCACTCCTACGAGCAGTACTTC.

The genes are TRBV15 and TRBJ1-2; a weak D match, TRBD1 (6 bases). Trimming removed 1 base at V and 4 bases at J, with 13 bases between. The CDR3 extends over 15 amino acids. Germline CDR1 and CDR2: LNHNV and YYDKDF (reference sequence). CDR3 in DNA: TGTGCCACCAGCAGAGTCAGGGGATCAACCTATGGCTACACCTTC. Translating gives CATSRVRGSTYGYTF.

V gene TRBV9 combines with J gene TRBJ1-2, with D maybe TRBD1 (6 bases). The CDR3 runs 13 residues. Trimming left V 3 bases short and J 9 bases short, with 15 bases between. Germline V gives CDR1 SGDLS, CDR2 YYNGEE. As DNA, the CDR3 is TGTGCCAGCAGCGGCTACAGGGACGTTAGCTACACCTTC. Amino acid sequence: CASSGYRDVSYTF.

The rearrangement links TRBV6-1 to TRBJ1-4; D remains ambiguous. Trimming removed 2 bases at V and 0 bases at J, with 7 bases between. This CDR3 has 15 amino acids. The germline CDR1 and CDR2 sequences are MNHNS and SASEGT. The CDR3 loop is CASSETLTTNEKLFF. The CDR3 DNA is TGTGCCAGCAGTGAAACACTCACAACTAATGAAAAACTGTTTTTT.

This chain joins TRBV7-2 and TRBJ2-3; D uncertain. Germline loops: CDR1 SGHTA, CDR2 FQGNSA. Between the trimmed V and J ends, which lost 5 bases and 2 bases, there was a span of 20 bases. The CDR3 sequence is 17 residues long. The CDR3 region has the DNA TGTGCCAGCAGCGTATTCCCCTCCCCGTCCTTCACAGATACGCAGTATTTT. Residues: CASSVFPSPSFTDTQYF.

This clone was seen only once. This chain links TRBV7-9 with TRBJ2-1, with 8 bases lining up with TRBD1. Germline CDR1 reads SEHNR; CDR2 reads FQNEAQ (reference sequence). Trimming cost V 5 bases and J 3 bases; bases outside gene matches: 6. The CDR3 consists of 15 residues. CDR3 in amino acids: CASSQGQGFYNEQFF. DNA of the CDR3: TGTGCCAGCAGCCAAGGACAGGGCTTCTACAATGAGCAGTTCTTC.

J is TRBJ1-2 and V is TRBV4-1, with D uncertain. The length of the CDR3 is 14 residues. The germline CDR1 and CDR2 sequences are MGHRA and YSYEKL. Trimming cost V 2 bases and J 1 base, with 8 bases left between them. The CDR3 DNA sequence: TGCGCCAGCAGCCAAAACAGCAATAACTATGGCTACACCTTC. Its protein is CASSQNSNNYGYTF.

The rearrangement links TRBV6-4 to TRBJ2-7; 10 bases are shared with TRBD1. Germline lookup yields CDR1 MRHNA and CDR2 SNTAGT. Trimming removed 10 bases from V and 3 bases from J; junction bases left unmatched: 9. This CDR3 region has 14 residues. CDR3 in DNA: TGTGCCACCTTTCTGGGACAGGGGCACTACGAGCAGTACTTC. Its protein product is CATFLGQGHYEQYF.

In the case of this clone: The same CDR3 arises from other DNA sequences in this sample as well. The chain joins TRBV9 to TRBJ2-1; D is uncertain. The CDR3 spans 11 residues. V lost 2 bases and J 5 bases, leaving 2 bases between the germline ends. The V gene's germline CDR1 is SGDLS and CDR2 YYNGEE. The CDR3 DNA reads as TGTGCCAGCAGCGTGGACAATGAGCAGTTCTTC. This encodes CASSVDNEQFF.

CDR3 in amino acids: CASSRGLAGLSNEQFF. The DNA for the CDR3 is TGTGCCAGCAGCCGAGGACTAGCGGGGCTGTCCAATGAGCAGTTCTTC. The chain carries TRBV7-9 and TRBJ2-1; 12 bases are shared with TRBD2. The V segment lost 5 bases and the J segment 6 bases; nucleotides outside the gene matches: 8. Germline CDR1 SEHNR, CDR2 FQNEAQ (reference sequence). The CDR3 contains 16 residues.